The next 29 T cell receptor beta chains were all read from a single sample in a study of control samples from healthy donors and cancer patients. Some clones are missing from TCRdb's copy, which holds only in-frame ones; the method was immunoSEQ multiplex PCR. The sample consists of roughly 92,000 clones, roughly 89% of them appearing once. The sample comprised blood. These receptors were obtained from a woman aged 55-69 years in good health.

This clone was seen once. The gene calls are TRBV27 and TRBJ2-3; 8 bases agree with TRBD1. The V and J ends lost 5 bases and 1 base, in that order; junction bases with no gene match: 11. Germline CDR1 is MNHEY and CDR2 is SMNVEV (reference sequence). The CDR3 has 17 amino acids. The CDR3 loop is CASSPTGRGRGTDTQYF. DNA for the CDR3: TGTGCCAGCAGTCCAACTGGCAGGGGGCGAGGCACAGATACGCAGTATTTT.

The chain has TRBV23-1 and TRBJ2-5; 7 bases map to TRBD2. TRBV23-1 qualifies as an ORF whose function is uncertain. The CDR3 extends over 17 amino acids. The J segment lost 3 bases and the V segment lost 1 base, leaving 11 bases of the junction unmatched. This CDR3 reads CASSQFWSGGRKETQYF. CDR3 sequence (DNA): TGCGCCAGCAGTCAATTCTGGTCGGGGGGAAGAAAAGAGACCCAGTACTTC.

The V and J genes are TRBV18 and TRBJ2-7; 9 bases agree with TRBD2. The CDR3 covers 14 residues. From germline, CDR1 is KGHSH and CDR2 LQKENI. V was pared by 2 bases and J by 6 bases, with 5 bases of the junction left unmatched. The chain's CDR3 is CASSPWLAGPEQYF. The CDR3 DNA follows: TGTGCCAGCTCACCATGGCTAGCGGGGCCCGAGCAGTACTTC.

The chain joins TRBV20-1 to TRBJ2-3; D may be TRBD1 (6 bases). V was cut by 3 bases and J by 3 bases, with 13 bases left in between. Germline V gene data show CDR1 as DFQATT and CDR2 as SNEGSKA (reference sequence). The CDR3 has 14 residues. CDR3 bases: TGCAGTGCTAGTCCAGGGGTTAGGACAGATACGCAGTATTTT. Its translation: CSASPGVRTDTQYF.

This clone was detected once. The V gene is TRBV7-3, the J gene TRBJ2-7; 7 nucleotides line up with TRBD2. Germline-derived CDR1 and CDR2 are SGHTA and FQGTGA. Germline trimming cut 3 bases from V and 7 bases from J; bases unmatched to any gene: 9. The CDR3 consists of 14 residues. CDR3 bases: TGTGCCAGCAGCTTTTCCGCGGGAGCGTGGGAGCAGTACTTC. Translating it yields CASSFSAGAWEQYF.

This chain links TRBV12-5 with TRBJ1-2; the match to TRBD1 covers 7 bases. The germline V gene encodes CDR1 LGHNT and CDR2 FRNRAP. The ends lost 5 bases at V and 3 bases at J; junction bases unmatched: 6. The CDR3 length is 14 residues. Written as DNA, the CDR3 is TGTGCTAGTGGTCCGGGACAGAGGGACTATGGCTACACCTTC. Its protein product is CASGPGQRDYGYTF.

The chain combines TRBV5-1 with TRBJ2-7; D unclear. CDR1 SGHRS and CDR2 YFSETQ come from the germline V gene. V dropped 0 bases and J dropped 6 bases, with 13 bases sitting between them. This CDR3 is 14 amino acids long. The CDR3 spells CASSLEPTASEQYF. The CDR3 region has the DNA TGCGCCAGCAGCTTGGAGCCGACGGCCTCCGAGCAGTACTTC.

CDR3 region: CSVEGSGDYEQYF. The CDR3 region has the DNA TGCAGCGTTGAAGGGTCCGGGGACTACGAGCAGTACTTC. The chain couples TRBV29-1 to TRBJ2-7; D is perhaps TRBD2 (5 bases). V lost 1 base, J lost 3 bases, and 10 bases lay in between. Germline CDR1 and CDR2: SQVTM and ANQGSEA. The CDR3 loop spans 13 amino acids.

CDR3 in amino acids: CASSEASHQETQYF. The CDR3 DNA reads as TGTGCCAGCAGTGAAGCGAGCCACCAAGAGACCCAGTACTTC. J is TRBJ2-5 and V is TRBV6-1; D is unresolved. Deletions cut 0 bases from V and 0 bases from J, with 5 bases between. The CDR3 has 14 residues. Germline CDR1 and CDR2: MNHNS and SASEGT.

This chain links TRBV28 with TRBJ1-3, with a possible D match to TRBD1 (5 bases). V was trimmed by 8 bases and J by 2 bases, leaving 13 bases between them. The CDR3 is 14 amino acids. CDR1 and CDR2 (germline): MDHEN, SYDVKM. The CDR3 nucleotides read TGTGCCAGCCAGACTCAGGGTGCTGGAAACACCATATATTTT. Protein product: CASQTQGAGNTIYF.

The CDR3 spells CASSLVGRGPETQYF. The DNA of the CDR3 is TGTGCCAGCAGCTTGGTGGGGCGGGGGCCAGAGACCCAGTACTTC. The rearrangement joins TRBV5-6 to TRBJ2-5, with a weak D call TRBD2 (7 bases). CDR1 is SGHDT, CDR2 YYEEEE, per germline. The CDR3 runs 15 residues. With 0 bases removed from V and 4 bases from J, the gap between germline ends came to 13 bases.

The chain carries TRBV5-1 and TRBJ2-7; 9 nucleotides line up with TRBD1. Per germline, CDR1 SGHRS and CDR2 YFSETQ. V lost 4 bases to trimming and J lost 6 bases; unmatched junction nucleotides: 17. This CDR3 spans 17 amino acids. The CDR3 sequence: CASSQAPAGQGAREQYF. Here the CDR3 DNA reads TGCGCCAGCAGCCAAGCACCAGCGGGACAGGGAGCCCGCGAGCAGTACTTC.

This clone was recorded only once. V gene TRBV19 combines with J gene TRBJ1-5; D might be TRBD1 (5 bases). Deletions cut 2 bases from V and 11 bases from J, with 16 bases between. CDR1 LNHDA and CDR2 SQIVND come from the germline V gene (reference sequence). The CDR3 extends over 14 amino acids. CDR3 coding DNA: TGTGCCAGTAGTATACCGGGGCTCCCCGGGGCCCAGCATTTT. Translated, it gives CASSIPGLPGAQHF.

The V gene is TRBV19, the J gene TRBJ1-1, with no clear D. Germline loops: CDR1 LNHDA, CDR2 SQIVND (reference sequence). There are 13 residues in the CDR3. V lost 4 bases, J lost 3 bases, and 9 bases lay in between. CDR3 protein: CASSTGDYTEAFF. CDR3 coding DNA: TGTGCCAGTAGTACTGGGGATTACACTGAAGCTTTCTTT.

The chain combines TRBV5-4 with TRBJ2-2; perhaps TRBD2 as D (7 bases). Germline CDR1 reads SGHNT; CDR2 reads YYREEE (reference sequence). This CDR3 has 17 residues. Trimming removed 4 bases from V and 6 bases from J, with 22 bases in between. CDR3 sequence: CASSLYRGGRSPGELFF. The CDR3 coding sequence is TGTGCCAGCAGCCTGTATAGGGGGGGCCGATCGCCCGGGGAGCTGTTTTTT.

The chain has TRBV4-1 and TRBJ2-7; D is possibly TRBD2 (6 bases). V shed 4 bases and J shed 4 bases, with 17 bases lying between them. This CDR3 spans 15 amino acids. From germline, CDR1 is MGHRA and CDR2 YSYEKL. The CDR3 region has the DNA TGCGCCAGCAGCCTCCTTCCCTACGGGGGATACGAGCAGTACTTC. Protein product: CASSLLPYGGYEQYF.

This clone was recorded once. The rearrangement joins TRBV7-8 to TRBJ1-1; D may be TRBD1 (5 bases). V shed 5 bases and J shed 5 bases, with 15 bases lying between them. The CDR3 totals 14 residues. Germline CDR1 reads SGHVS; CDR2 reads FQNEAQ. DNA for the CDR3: TGTGCCAGCAGCCAGATCAATGGGGCGACTGAAGCTTTCTTT. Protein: CASSQINGATEAFF.

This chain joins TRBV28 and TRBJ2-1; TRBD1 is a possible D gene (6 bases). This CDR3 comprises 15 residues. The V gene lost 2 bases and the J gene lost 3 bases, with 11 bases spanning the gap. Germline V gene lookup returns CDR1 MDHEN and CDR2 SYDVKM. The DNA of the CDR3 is TGTGCCAGCAGTTTAGGGGGACATATCTACAATGAGCAGTTCTTC. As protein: CASSLGGHIYNEQFF.

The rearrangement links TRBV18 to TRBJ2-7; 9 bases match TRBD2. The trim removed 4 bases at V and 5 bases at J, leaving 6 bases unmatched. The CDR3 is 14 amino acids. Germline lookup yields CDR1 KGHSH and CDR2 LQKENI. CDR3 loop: CASSQRVAGDEQYF. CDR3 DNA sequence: TGTGCCAGCTCACAAAGGGTAGCGGGAGACGAGCAGTACTTC.

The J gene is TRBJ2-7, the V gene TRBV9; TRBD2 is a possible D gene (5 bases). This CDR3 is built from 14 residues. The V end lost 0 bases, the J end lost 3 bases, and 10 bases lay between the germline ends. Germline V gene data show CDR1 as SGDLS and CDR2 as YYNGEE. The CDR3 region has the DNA TGTGCCAGCAGCGTAGACGGGAACCTCTACGAGCAGTACTTC. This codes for CASSVDGNLYEQYF.

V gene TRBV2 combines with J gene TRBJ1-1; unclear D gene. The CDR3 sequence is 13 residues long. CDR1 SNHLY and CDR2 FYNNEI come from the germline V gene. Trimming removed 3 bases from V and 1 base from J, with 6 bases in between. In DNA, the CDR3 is TGTGCCAGCAGTGACGGACCGAACACTGAAGCTTTCTTT. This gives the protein CASSDGPNTEAFF.

The CDR3 coding sequence is TGTGCCACCAAGGAAGCCGGGACTAGCAGTGAGCAGTTCTTC. The encoded protein is CATKEAGTSSEQFF. V is TRBV15 and J is TRBJ2-1; 9 bases are a match to TRBD2. The V gene end was trimmed by 7 bases and the J gene end by 9 bases; junction bases not matched to a gene: 10. CDR3 size: 14 residues. Germline lookup yields CDR1 LNHNV and CDR2 YYDKDF (reference sequence).

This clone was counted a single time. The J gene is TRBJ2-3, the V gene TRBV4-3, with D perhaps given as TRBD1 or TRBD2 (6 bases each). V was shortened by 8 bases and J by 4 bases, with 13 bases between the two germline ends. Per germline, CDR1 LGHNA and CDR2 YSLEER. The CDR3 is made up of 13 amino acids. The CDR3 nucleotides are TGCGCCAGCCGCAGGAGGGGGTCAGATACGCAGTATTTT. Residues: CASRRRGSDTQYF.

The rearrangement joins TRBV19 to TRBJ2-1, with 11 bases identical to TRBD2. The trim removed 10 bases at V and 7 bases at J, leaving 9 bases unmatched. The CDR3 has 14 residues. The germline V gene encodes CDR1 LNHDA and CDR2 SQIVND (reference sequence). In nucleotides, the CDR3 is TGTGCCACGGGACGACTAGCGGGACGTAATGAGCAGTTCTTC. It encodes CATGRLAGRNEQFF.

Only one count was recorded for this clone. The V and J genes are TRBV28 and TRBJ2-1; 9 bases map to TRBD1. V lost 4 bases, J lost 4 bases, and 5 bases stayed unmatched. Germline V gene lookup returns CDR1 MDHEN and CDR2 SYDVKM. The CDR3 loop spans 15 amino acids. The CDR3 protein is CASSSGTGKYNEQFF. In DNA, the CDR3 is TGTGCCAGCAGTTCCGGGACAGGGAAATACAATGAGCAGTTCTTC.

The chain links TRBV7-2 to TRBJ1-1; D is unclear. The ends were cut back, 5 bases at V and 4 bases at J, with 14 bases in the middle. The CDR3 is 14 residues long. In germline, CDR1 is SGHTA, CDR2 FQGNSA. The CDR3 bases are TGTGCCAGCAGCCCTCGGGCCCGGGGCACTGAAGCTTTCTTT. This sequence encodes CASSPRARGTEAFF.

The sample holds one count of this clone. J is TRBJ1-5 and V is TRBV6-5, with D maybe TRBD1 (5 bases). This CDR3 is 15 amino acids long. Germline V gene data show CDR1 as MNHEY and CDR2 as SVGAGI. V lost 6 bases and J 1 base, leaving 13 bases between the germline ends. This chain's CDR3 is CASRDREVSNQPQHF. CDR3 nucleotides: TGTGCCAGCAGAGACAGAGAGGTGAGCAATCAGCCCCAGCATTTT.

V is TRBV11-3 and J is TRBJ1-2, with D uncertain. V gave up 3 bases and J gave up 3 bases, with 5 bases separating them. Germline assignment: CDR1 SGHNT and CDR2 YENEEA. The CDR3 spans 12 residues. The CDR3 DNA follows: TGTGCCAGCAGCTTCTCCGACTATGGCTACACCTTC. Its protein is CASSFSDYGYTF.

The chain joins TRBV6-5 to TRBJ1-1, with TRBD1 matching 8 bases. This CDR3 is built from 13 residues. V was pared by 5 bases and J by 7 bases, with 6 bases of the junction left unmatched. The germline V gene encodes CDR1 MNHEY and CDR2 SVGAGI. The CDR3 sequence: CASSRQGIGEAFF. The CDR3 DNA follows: TGTGCCAGCAGTCGACAGGGGATCGGTGAAGCTTTCTTT.